This TCR beta chain was sequenced in a study of spatial heterogeneity in lung cancer (dated by TCRdb to about 2019). A note on the overall study: More beta-chain than alpha-chain transcripts were consistently detected, likely reflecting higher beta-chain transcript abundance. In the raw uncorrected reads, each unique combination of TCR and UMI appeared more than ten times on average. At surgery, 200 to 250 tumor regions, roughly 63 matched nontumor lung samples and more than 50 PBMC samples were TCR-sequenced for both alpha and beta chains. TCR repertoire features were related to nonsynonymous mutation counts determined by whole-exome sequencing of tumor tissue. The study quantitatively compared TCR alpha and beta repertoires across multiple tumor regions, matched nontumor lung and blood in non-small cell lung cancer. What the study reported, not specific to this receptor: Additional single-cell paired TCR alpha and beta sequencing was considered necessary to confirm, at a functional level, the hypothesis that regional TCRs recognize regional mutations.

The library was obtained by 5' RACE. Reads for this sample came from a NextSeq 500. To allow correction of PCR and sequencing errors, the TCR library protocol tagged every TCR cDNA molecule with a unique molecular identifier. The original methods were these. TCR identification, UMI-based error correction and CDR3 extraction were all carried out with Decombinator tools. Expanded TCRs were defined as those above a frequency of 2 per 1,000, corresponding to the top 1% of the tumor frequency distribution. Renyi diversity was computed with the R vegan package after each repertoire had been subsampled 100 times to 5,000 TCRs. CDR3 similarity networks were built from amino acid triplet string-kernel similarity, connecting CDR3s with pairwise similarity above 0.82. TCRdb applied fastp at Q25 and MiXCR to the public reads, then kept only in-frame beta chains. Rows with a matching CDR3 protein are joined into one entry that keeps the most common DNA and genes. These V and J calls derive from TCRdb rather than the authors' analysis. The sample table holds under 6,500 distinct CDR3 sequences, of which roughly 3.9% were seen once. Together, the top ten hold about an eighth of the sample.

Relative to germline, V is 3 bases shorter and J is 8 bases shorter, with 16 bases between their ends. The CDR3, from cysteine to phenylalanine, totals 15 residues. The retained sequence is limited to the CDR3, 45 bases, with the frame set at the first base. There are a few counts of this clonotype. No antigen is known for it. No much larger clone is present one base from it, and per-base qualities are unavailable. What this sample's time point label stands for: sample taken at primary tumor resection. Donors were around 69 patients with early-stage, untreated non-small cell lung cancer from the lung TRACERx cohort. Without any cell sorting, TCR sequencing was performed on whole RNA extracted either from tumor and nontumor lung tissue or from cryopreserved PBMC samples. A patient was chosen for TCR sequencing only when enough RNA was available from at least two tumor regions. A lung pathologist reviewed the tumor and adjacent nontumor lung specimens before the specimens were selected.

This TCR derives from a male donor with early-stage non-small cell lung cancer. The specimen was normal lung tissue next to the tumor, collected at surgery. The rearrangement combines TRBV12-3 or TRBV12-4 with TRBJ1-4, and perhaps TRBD1 as D gene, on 6 matching bases. The CDR3 protein sequence reads: CASSFDHTGKEKLFF. In nucleotides, the sequence is TGTGCCAGCAGTTTCGATCATACAGGGAAAGAAAAACTGTTTTTT.